The 21 T cell receptor beta chains below all came from one sample that was sequenced in a study of patients and donors after allogeneic stem cell transplantation. A single record per CDR3 protein comes from TCRdb applying MiXCR to the RT-PCR reads. The sample carries roughly 150,000 distinct CDR3 sequences, about 24% recorded once. The specimen was blood, either unsorted or a sorted T cell fraction (not recorded which). The source is a human donor who was either an allogeneic HSCT recipient or a stem cell or donor lymphocyte infusion donor (not recorded which). It is not recorded whose cells these are; they may come from a transplant donor.

This sequence joins TRBV6-2 or TRBV6-3 and TRBJ2-1, with TRBD2 matching 12 bases. V shed 5 bases, J shed 4 bases, and the junction held 3 bases outside the gene matches. The germline CDR1 and CDR2 sequences are MNHEY and SVGEGT. The length of the CDR3 is 15 residues. CDR3 sequence (DNA): TGTGCCAGCAGTCCTGGACTAGCGGGGTACAATGAGCAGTTCTTC. This codes for CASSPGLAGYNEQFF.

This clonotype has just a few counts. The chain has TRBV18 and TRBJ2-7; 10 nucleotides align to TRBD2. This CDR3 has 15 residues. CDR1 is KGHSH, CDR2 LQKENI, per germline. V trimming: 5 bases; J trimming: 2 bases; junction bases outside the gene matches: 6. The CDR3 coding sequence is TGTGCCAGCTCATTTGGGACTAGCGAGACCTACGAGCAGTACTTC. Translated: CASSFGTSETYEQYF.

This clonotype was detected a few times. CDR3 coding DNA: TGCGCCAGCAGCTTGACAGCGCCTTTACCGTACAATGAGCAGTTCTTC. Translated: CASSLTAPLPYNEQFF. This chain connects TRBV5-1 to TRBJ2-1, with D hard to call. The CDR3 runs 16 residues. Germline V lookup: CDR1 SGHRS, CDR2 YFSETQ. V dropped 1 base and J dropped 4 bases, with 15 bases sitting between them. The full variable domain, with the rest looked up from reference TRBV5-1 and TRBJ2-1, is KAGVTQTPRYLIKTRGQQVTLSCSPISGHRSVSWYQQTPGQGLQFLFEYFSETQRNKGNFPGRFSGRQFSNSRSEMNVSTLELGDSALYLCASSLTAPLPYNEQFFGPGTRLTVL.

This clonotype was observed a few times. The chain uses TRBV29-1 and TRBJ2-2, with TRBD2 identical over 8 bases. The CDR3 runs 14 residues. V lost 4 bases to trimming and J lost 10 bases; unmatched junction nucleotides: 11. The germline CDR1 and CDR2 sequences are SQVTM and ANQGSEA. As DNA, the CDR3 is TGCAGCGTTGCCTACAGACTAGCGAGGGAGGAGCTGTTTTTT. Translating gives CSVAYRLAREELFF.

This CDR3 reads CASSLDRGPYEQYF. CDR3 in DNA: TGCGCCAGCAGCTTGGACAGGGGGCCCTACGAGCAGTACTTC. The chain recombines TRBV5-1 with TRBJ2-7, with 9 bases aligning to TRBD1. Germline CDR1 reads SGHRS; CDR2 reads YFSETQ. Unmatched junction bases numbered 0, after V lost 0 bases and J lost 2 bases. The CDR3 spans 14 residues.

This clonotype was observed a handful of times. The CDR3 here is CASIDSFRTEAFF. The CDR3 DNA follows: TGTGCCAGCATCGATTCTTTCCGGACTGAAGCTTTCTTT. The chain links TRBV12-3 or TRBV12-4 to TRBJ1-1; D gene ambiguous. The CDR3 has 13 residues. V lost 7 bases, J lost 5 bases, and 14 bases lay in between.

The chain carries TRBV19 and TRBJ1-3; D gene uncertain. The V gene's germline CDR1 is LNHDA and CDR2 SQIVND (reference sequence). V shed 8 bases and J shed 3 bases, with 8 bases lying between them. This CDR3 has 12 residues. CDR3 residues: CASATSGNTIYF. The CDR3 coding sequence is TGTGCCAGTGCTACTAGTGGAAACACCATATATTTT.

This clonotype turned up a few times. J is TRBJ1-2 and V is TRBV5-1, with 8 bases that match TRBD1. Looked up from germline, CDR1 is SGHRS and CDR2 is YFSETQ. V trimming: 3 bases; J trimming: 5 bases; junction bases outside the gene matches: 12. The CDR3 loop spans 16 amino acids. The CDR3 sequence: CASSSQGAWYNYGYTF. The CDR3 nucleotides are TGCGCCAGCAGCTCGCAGGGGGCTTGGTATAATTATGGCTACACCTTC. Using reference TRBV5-1 and TRBJ1-2 for the parts outside the CDR3, the full variable domain is KAGVTQTPRYLIKTRGQQVTLSCSPISGHRSVSWYQQTPGQGLQFLFEYFSETQRNKGNFPGRFSGRQFSNSRSEMNVSTLELGDSALYLCASSSQGAWYNYGYTFGSGTRLTVV.

This clonotype was detected a few times. The gene calls are TRBV27 and TRBJ1-4; TRBD1 agrees at 7 bases. CDR3 length equals 13 residues. CDR1 MNHEY and CDR2 SMNVEV come from the germline V gene (reference sequence). Losses at the gene ends were 3 bases for V and 8 bases for J; bases not matched to a gene: 3. The CDR3 region has the DNA TGTGCCAGCAGTTTGAGGGACAGCGAAAAACTGTTTTTT. It encodes CASSLRDSEKLFF.

The J gene is TRBJ1-2, the V gene TRBV25-1, with D unresolved. The germline gives CDR1 MGHDK, CDR2 SYGVNS. The CDR3 has 14 amino acids. V lost 1 base and J lost 8, with 14 bases in between. The CDR3 DNA reads as TGTGCCAGCAGTGAATTCAGCCTGGGGAGCGGCTACACCTTC. Amino acids: CASSEFSLGSGYTF.

V and J are TRBV10-3 and TRBJ2-7; D gene ambiguous. Germline loops: CDR1 ENHRY, CDR2 SYGVKD. The CDR3 loop spans 13 amino acids. V gave up 6 bases and J gave up 2 bases, with 11 bases separating them. This CDR3 reads CAISGARAYEQYF. DNA of the CDR3: TGTGCCATCAGCGGAGCGCGAGCCTACGAGCAGTACTTC.

The chain uses TRBV25-1 and TRBJ1-1; 8 nucleotides line up with TRBD1. CDR1 and CDR2 from the germline V gene are MGHDK and SYGVNS. With V trimmed by 7 bases and J by 4 bases, 11 bases remained unmatched. The CDR3 is made up of 15 amino acids. CDR3 residues: CASTTTRTGPTEAFF. DNA for the CDR3: TGTGCCAGCACCACCACCAGGACAGGGCCCACTGAAGCTTTCTTT.

The chain employs TRBV5-1 and TRBJ2-7; TRBD1 matches 9 bases. Trimming removed 4 bases from V and 4 bases from J; junction bases left unmatched: 3. This CDR3 region has 13 residues. Germline-derived CDR1 and CDR2 are SGHRS and YFSETQ. DNA for the CDR3: TGCGCCAGCAGCAGGGACAGGGTTTACGAGCAGTACTTC. Encoded protein: CASSRDRVYEQYF.

Only a few counts were recorded for this clonotype. The chain combines TRBV5-1 with TRBJ2-6; no clear D. Germline CDR1 and CDR2: SGHRS and YFSETQ. The CDR3 length is 15 residues. The V and J ends lost 5 bases and 0 bases respectively, with 9 bases between them. CDR3: CASSSTSSGANVLTF. Written as DNA, the CDR3 is TGCGCCAGCAGTTCGACATCCTCTGGGGCCAACGTCCTGACTTTC.

The chain has TRBV20-1 and TRBJ2-5; tentative D call: TRBD2 (5 bases). V lost 3 bases, J lost 5 bases, and 10 bases lay in between. The CDR3 is 12 amino acids. Germline V gene data show CDR1 as DFQATT and CDR2 as SNEGSKA (reference sequence). CDR3 nucleotide sequence: TGCAGTGCTAGCCGGGATTGGGAGACCCAGTACTTC. This gives the protein CSASRDWETQYF.

The J gene is TRBJ1-5, the V gene TRBV5-5; no clear D. Germline V lookup: CDR1 SGHKS, CDR2 YYEKEE (reference sequence). Trimming pared 4 bases from V and 6 bases from J, leaving 17 bases between. The CDR3 contains 15 residues. The CDR3 DNA follows: TGTGCCAGCAGCCCCGGTAGGTACGGTGTTCAGCCCCAGCATTTT. Translating gives CASSPGRYGVQPQHF.

This chain joins TRBV7-9 and TRBJ2-1; the D is unclear. Germline V gene sequence: CDR1 SEHNR, CDR2 FQNEAQ (reference sequence). This CDR3 has 17 amino acids. V lost 5 bases and J 5 bases, leaving 22 bases between the germline ends. The chain's CDR3 is CASSLDLIYLPNNEQFF. The DNA of the CDR3 is TGTGCCAGCAGCCTGGACCTTATCTACCTCCCTAACAATGAGCAGTTCTTC. The whole variable domain, filled in from reference TRBV7-9 and TRBJ2-1, reads DTGVSQNPRHKITKRGQNVTFRCDPISEHNRLYWYRQTLGQGPEFLTYFQNEAQLEKSRLLSDRFSAERPKGSFSTLEIQRTEQGDSAMYLCASSLDLIYLPNNEQFFGPGTRLTVL.

In this sample, this clonotype turned up many times. The chain recombines TRBV28 with TRBJ1-2; TRBD1 matches at 7 bases. There are 14 residues in the CDR3. Germline V gene data show CDR1 as MDHEN and CDR2 as SYDVKM. J gave up 8 bases and V 9 bases, and 15 bases lay outside the gene matches. The CDR3 DNA follows: TGTGCCAGTACCCCGGGACAGCCCCTTTGGGGCTACACCTTC. Its protein is CASTPGQPLWGYTF.

This sequence joins TRBV5-1 and TRBJ1-3; no clear D. V gave up 2 bases and J gave up 0 bases, with 18 bases separating them. CDR1 is SGHRS, CDR2 YFSETQ, per germline. This CDR3 has 18 amino acids. CDR3 loop: CASSFGSQFTFSGNTIYF. The CDR3 region has the DNA TGCGCCAGCAGCTTTGGATCGCAGTTCACCTTCTCTGGAAACACCATATATTTT.

The chain is built from TRBV20-1 and TRBJ2-1; no clear D. Trimming left V 2 bases short and J 2 bases short, with 16 bases between. The CDR3 is 16 amino acids. From germline, CDR1 is DFQATT and CDR2 SNEGSKA (reference sequence). This CDR3 is CSARRLLGVTYNEQFF. The DNA of the CDR3 is TGCAGTGCTAGACGCCTCCTTGGAGTGACCTACAATGAGCAGTTCTTC.

The V and J genes are TRBV27 and TRBJ1-5; TRBD1 matches at 7 bases. CDR3 length: 14 amino acids. J was trimmed by 4 bases and V by 5 bases; bases with no gene match: 5. CDR1 MNHEY and CDR2 SMNVEV come from the germline V gene (reference sequence). The DNA of the CDR3 is TGTGCCAGCAGTCCGGACAGGCTAAATCAGCCCCAGCATTTT. The encoded protein is CASSPDRLNQPQHF.